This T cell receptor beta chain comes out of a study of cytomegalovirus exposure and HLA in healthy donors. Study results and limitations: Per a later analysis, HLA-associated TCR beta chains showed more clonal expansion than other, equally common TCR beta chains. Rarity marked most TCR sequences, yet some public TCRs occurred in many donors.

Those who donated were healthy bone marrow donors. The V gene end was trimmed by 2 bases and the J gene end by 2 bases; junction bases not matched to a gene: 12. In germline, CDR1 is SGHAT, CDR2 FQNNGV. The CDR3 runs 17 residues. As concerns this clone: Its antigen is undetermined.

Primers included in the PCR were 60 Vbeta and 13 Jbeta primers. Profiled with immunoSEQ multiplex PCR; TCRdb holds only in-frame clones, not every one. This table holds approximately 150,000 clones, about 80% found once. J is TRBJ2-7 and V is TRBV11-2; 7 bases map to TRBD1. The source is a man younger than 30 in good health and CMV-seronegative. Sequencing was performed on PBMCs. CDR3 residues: CASSLFQPGTDPYEQYF. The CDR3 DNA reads TGTGCCAGCAGCTTATTTCAACCCGGGACAGACCCCTACGAGCAGTACTTC.